The T cell receptor beta chain under discussion was sequenced for a study of glioma-infiltrating T cells. Study findings and constraints: Tissue-blood divergence was below expectation in non-neoplastic patients, above in gliomas.

CDR3 length: 14 amino acids. Germline-derived CDR1 and CDR2 are MNHNS and SASEGT. With V trimmed by 5 bases and J by 0 bases, 2 bases remained unmatched. This clonotype turned up a few times. Its target is unknown. The iRepertoire nested amplicon-rescue multiplex PCR amplified TCR alpha and beta CDR3s from RNA. MiXCR was run by TCRdb on the multiplex PCR reads, yielding one entry per CDR3 protein. The data show about 140,000 distinct CDR3 sequences, roughly two fifths seen once. J is TRBJ1-1 and V is TRBV6-1; 8 nucleotides agree with TRBD1. The TCR originated in a human donor with low-grade glioma or glioblastoma, undergoing nonglioma brain surgery, or in good health (not recorded which). The material sequenced was glioma tissue, nonneoplastic brain tissue, or PBMCs (not recorded which). The CDR3 nucleotides read TGTGCCAGCAGTTCAGGGGGCATGAACACTGAAGCTTTCTTT. This translates into CASSSGGMNTEAFF.